One sample yielded the 31 T cell receptor beta chains listed below, sequenced in a study of cytomegalovirus exposure and HLA in healthy donors. Use of 60 Vbeta and 13 Jbeta primers characterized the PCR. TCRdb's copy holds only in-frame clones and misses some; the assay was immunoSEQ multiplex PCR. The table includes 90,000 to 100,000 clones, about three quarters detected once. Sequenced sample: PBMCs. The receptor set was obtained from a man aged 55 to 69 in good health and CMV-seropositive.

As regards this clone: Other nucleotide sequences from this sample produce the same CDR3. This chain joins TRBV5-1 and TRBJ2-1; TRBD2 matches at 15 bases. Trimming at V came to 3 bases and at J to 7 bases, leaving 2 bases not matched to a gene. This CDR3 has 15 amino acids. CDR1 and CDR2 (germline): SGHRS, YFSETQ. The CDR3 reads CASSSGLAGGNEQFF. The CDR3 DNA reads as TGCGCCAGCAGCTCGGGACTAGCGGGGGGAAATGAGCAGTTCTTC. The entire variable domain, with the rest obtained from reference TRBV5-1 and TRBJ2-1, is as follows: KAGVTQTPRYLIKTRGQQVTLSCSPISGHRSVSWYQQTPGQGLQFLFEYFSETQRNKGNFPGRFSGRQFSNSRSEMNVSTLELGDSALYLCASSSGLAGGNEQFFGPGTRLTVL.

This clone was counted once. V gene TRBV5-1 combines with J gene TRBJ2-5; TRBD2 is a possible D gene (6 bases). Germline lookup yields CDR1 SGHRS and CDR2 YFSETQ. The CDR3 has 15 residues. Trimming took 1 base from V and 4 from J, leaving 14 bases between them. CDR3 in amino acids: CASSLFAQGGETQYF. CDR3 in DNA: TGCGCCAGCAGCTTGTTCGCTCAGGGAGGAGAGACCCAGTACTTC. The variable domain in full, completed from reference TRBV5-1 and TRBJ2-5, reads KAGVTQTPRYLIKTRGQQVTLSCSPISGHRSVSWYQQTPGQGLQFLFEYFSETQRNKGNFPGRFSGRQFSNSRSEMNVSTLELGDSALYLCASSLFAQGGETQYFGPGTRLLVL.

The chain couples TRBV12-5 to TRBJ2-1; 8 bases are a match to TRBD2. CDR3 size: 12 residues. J lost 9 bases, V lost 5 bases, and 3 bases had no gene match. Germline-derived CDR1 and CDR2 are LGHNT and FRNRAP. CDR3 bases: TGTGCTAGTGGTACAAGCGGGGGTGAGCAGTTCTTC. This translates into CASGTSGGEQFF.

This chain connects TRBV4-1 to TRBJ2-5; 8 bases agree with TRBD2. CDR3 length equals 18 residues. V shed 0 bases and J 3 bases; nucleotides not matched to a gene: 12. Germline V gives CDR1 MGHRA, CDR2 YSYEKL. In DNA form, the CDR3 reads TGCGCCAGCAGCCAAGAAAGAGCTACCGGGAGGGGGAAAGAGACCCAGTACTTC. Its protein product is CASSQERATGRGKETQYF.

The rearrangement joins TRBV20-1 to TRBJ2-7, with a tentative D call TRBD1 (6 bases). From germline, CDR1 is DFQATT and CDR2 SNEGSKA (reference sequence). This CDR3 is 11 amino acids long. The ends were cut back, 3 bases at V and 7 bases at J, with 10 bases in the middle. CDR3 nucleotides: TGCAGTGCTAGGGGGGCCGGGGAGCAGTACTTC. Amino acids: CSARGAGEQYF.

V gene TRBV29-1 combines with J gene TRBJ1-5; TRBD1 matches at 10 bases. Germline V gene lookup returns CDR1 SQVTM and CDR2 ANQGSEA. CDR3 length: 14 residues. Trimming cost V 4 bases and J 6 bases; bases outside gene matches: 6. The DNA of the CDR3 is TGCAGCGTTGGATTGGGACAGGGGCCTCAGCCCCAGCATTTT. This translates into CSVGLGQGPQPQHF.

The rearrangement joins TRBV30 to TRBJ2-3; 11 bases agree with TRBD2. Germline assignment: CDR1 GTSNPN and CDR2 SVGIG (reference sequence). Trimming at V came to 3 bases and at J to 7 bases, leaving 12 bases not matched to a gene. The CDR3 loop spans 16 amino acids. CDR3 DNA: TGTGCCTGGAGGCTAGCGGGGGGTAGGGGCGTTCATACGCAGTATTTT. The encoded protein is CAWRLAGGRGVHTQYF.

This clone was seen a few times. The J gene is TRBJ2-3, the V gene TRBV28; D not resolved. V was pared by 4 bases and J by 1 base, with 12 bases between. Germline-derived CDR1 and CDR2 are MDHEN and SYDVKM. The CDR3 spans 15 residues. CDR3: CASSSPRGGTDTQYF. CDR3 coding DNA: TGTGCCAGCAGTTCCCCTCGAGGAGGCACAGATACGCAGTATTTT.

The chain recombines TRBV6-1 with TRBJ1-2; TRBD1 matches at 10 bases. Trimming took 8 bases from V and 4 from J; bases not matched to a gene: 4. Germline assignment: CDR1 MNHNS and CDR2 SASEGT. This CDR3 spans 13 amino acids. CDR3 sequence (DNA): TGTGCCAGCGGGACAGGGGAGACCTATGGCTACACCTTC. As protein: CASGTGETYGYTF.

The gene calls are TRBV27 and TRBJ2-1, with D perhaps matching TRBD2 (5 bases). Germline CDR1 is MNHEY and CDR2 is SMNVEV (reference sequence). The V end was cut by 0 bases, the J end by 7 bases, with 10 bases between. This CDR3 comprises 14 residues. CDR3 sequence reads: CASSLSPGLNEQFF. For the CDR3, the DNA is TGTGCCAGCAGTTTATCGCCAGGACTGAATGAGCAGTTCTTC.

The V gene is TRBV6-5, the J gene TRBJ1-5; D possibly corresponds to TRBD1 (5 bases). The ends were cut back, 5 bases at V and 5 bases at J, with 10 bases in the middle. Germline V gene lookup returns CDR1 MNHEY and CDR2 SVGAGI. CDR3 length: 13 amino acids. The CDR3 sequence is CASSPDTYQPQHF. DNA of the CDR3: TGTGCCAGCAGTCCGGACACTTATCAGCCCCAGCATTTT.

This chain uses TRBV10-3 with TRBJ2-6; TRBD1 is a possible D gene (6 bases). The CDR3 has 15 residues. The ends were cut back, 5 bases at V and 1 base at J, with 9 bases in the middle. Germline lookup yields CDR1 ENHRY and CDR2 SYGVKD. Here the CDR3 DNA reads TGTGCCATCAGTAACAGGGATTCTGGGGCCAACGTCCTGACTTTC. Its translation is CAISNRDSGANVLTF.

This chain uses TRBV5-5 with TRBJ2-3; D is possibly TRBD1 (6 bases). This CDR3 region has 16 residues. Trimming took 1 base from V and 3 from J, leaving 15 bases between them. Germline CDR1 reads SGHKS; CDR2 reads YYEKEE (reference sequence). The CDR3 region is CASSLWTAAWTDTQYF. CDR3 DNA sequence: TGTGCCAGCAGCTTGTGGACAGCAGCGTGGACAGATACGCAGTATTTT.

The chain carries TRBV27 and TRBJ1-2; TRBD1 aligns across 11 bases. Germline-derived CDR1 and CDR2 are MNHEY and SMNVEV (reference sequence). The ends lost 6 bases at V and 8 bases at J; junction bases unmatched: 8. CDR3 length: 14 residues. The chain's CDR3 is CASSRTGGMGGYTF. The DNA for the CDR3 is TGTGCCAGCAGCCGGACAGGGGGCATGGGGGGCTACACCTTC.

The chain recombines TRBV7-3 with TRBJ2-2; 9 bases align to TRBD1. The CDR3 runs 15 residues. In germline, CDR1 is SGHTA, CDR2 FQGTGA. Trimming at V came to 5 bases and at J to 4 bases, leaving 5 bases not matched to a gene. The CDR3 DNA sequence: TGTGCCAGCAGCCCACCGGGACAGGGCACCGGGGAGCTGTTTTTT. Amino acid sequence: CASSPPGQGTGELFF.

The CDR3 sequence: CAWSVPRWRMGNSPLHF. The CDR3 DNA reads as TGTGCCTGGAGCGTCCCTCGGTGGAGGATGGGGAATTCACCCCTCCACTTT. This rearrangement joins TRBV30 to TRBJ1-6; D is unresolved. This CDR3 spans 17 amino acids. Germline V lookup: CDR1 GTSNPN, CDR2 SVGIG (reference sequence). The V end was cut by 3 bases, the J end by 7 bases, with 22 bases between.

The chain links TRBV19 to TRBJ2-5; D is possibly TRBD2 (5 bases). CDR3 length: 15 residues. The V and J ends lost 3 bases and 5 bases respectively, with 16 bases between them. The germline CDR1 and CDR2 sequences are LNHDA and SQIVND (reference sequence). This chain's CDR3 is CASSISTGSGETQYF. CDR3 DNA sequence: TGTGCCAGTAGTATCTCAACGGGGTCGGGGGAGACCCAGTACTTC. Based on the CDR3 plus reference TRBV19 and TRBJ2-5, the full variable domain is DGGITQSPKYLFRKEGQNVTLSCEQNLNHDAMYWYRQDPGQGLRLIYYSQIVNDFQKGDIAEGYSVSREKKESFPLTVTSAQKNPTAFYLCASSISTGSGETQYFGPGTRLLVL.

This clone has only a few counts. The chain links TRBV9 to TRBJ2-1; possibly TRBD2 for D (6 bases). This CDR3 is built from 14 residues. Looked up from germline, CDR1 is SGDLS and CDR2 is YYNGEE. The V end was cut by 5 bases, the J end by 0 bases, with 9 bases between. In nucleotides, the CDR3 is TGTGCCAGCAGTAGCGGAGACTCCTACAATGAGCAGTTCTTC. Amino acids: CASSSGDSYNEQFF.

This sequence joins TRBV6-5 and TRBJ2-5, with 7 nucleotides matching TRBD1. TRBJ2-7 matches the DNA end more closely, so the J call is doubtful. This CDR3 comprises 14 residues. CDR1 and CDR2 from the germline V gene are MNHEY and SVGAGI. CDR3 DNA: TGTGCCAGCAGATGGGGGACAGAGGGGGCCGAGCAGTACTTC. Protein: CASRWGTEGAEQYF.

In this sample, this clone turned up a few times. The chain has TRBV6-6 and TRBJ1-2; no clear D. Trimming stripped 2 bases from V and 13 bases from J, with 14 bases between. CDR1 and CDR2 (germline): MNHNY, SVGAGI (reference sequence). The CDR3 is made up of 12 amino acids. The CDR3 nucleotides read TGTGCCAGCAGTTACGCTGAGGTCGGGGTCACCTTC. Protein: CASSYAEVGVTF.

CDR3 residues: CASSLEQRALTGELFF. CDR3 in DNA: TGTGCCAGCAGCTTGGAGCAACGAGCGTTAACCGGGGAGCTGTTTTTT. This chain uses TRBV5-4 with TRBJ2-2; D remains ambiguous. Per the germline V gene, CDR1 is SGHNT and CDR2 is YYREEE (reference sequence). The CDR3 has 16 residues. With 0 bases removed from V and 5 bases from J, the gap between germline ends came to 14 bases.

In its sample, this clone was seen a few times. V is TRBV6-6 and J is TRBJ1-1; TRBD1 matches 10 bases. The J segment lost 0 bases and the V segment lost 2 bases, leaving 3 bases of the junction unmatched. This CDR3 is 16 amino acids long. Germline loops: CDR1 MNHNY, CDR2 SVGAGI (reference sequence). The CDR3 bases are TGTGCCAGCAGTTACGCGGGACAGGGGATGAACACTGAAGCTTTCTTT. Residues: CASSYAGQGMNTEAFF.

CDR3 region: CASGLVRTGKGVSEAFF. Written as DNA, the CDR3 is TGTGCTAGTGGTTTGGTACGAACAGGAAAGGGGGTCTCTGAAGCTTTCTTT. The V and J genes are TRBV12-5 and TRBJ1-1; tentative D call: TRBD1 (6 bases). Trimming stripped 0 bases from V and 6 bases from J, with 20 bases between. Germline CDR1 LGHNT, CDR2 FRNRAP. The CDR3 is 17 amino acids.

The chain employs TRBV9 and TRBJ1-2, with 8 bases fitting TRBD1. Germline assignment: CDR1 SGDLS and CDR2 YYNGEE. V lost 6 bases, J lost 5 bases, and 6 bases stayed unmatched. The CDR3 runs 13 residues. In DNA form, the CDR3 reads TGTGCCAGCATGGACAGGGCAACGTATGGCTACACCTTC. Translation gives CASMDRATYGYTF. The complete variable domain, with remaining parts taken from reference TRBV9 and TRBJ1-2, reads DSGVTQTPKHLITATGQRVTLRCSPRSGDLSVYWYQQSLDQGLQFLIQYYNGEERAKGNILERFSAQQFPDLHSELNLSSLELGDSALYFCASMDRATYGYTFGSGTRLTVV.

The chain joins TRBV29-1 to TRBJ1-1; 8 nucleotides match TRBD1. From germline, CDR1 is SQVTM and CDR2 ANQGSEA. The CDR3 is 13 residues long. After removal of 6 bases from V and 5 bases from J, the junction contained 8 bases not matched to a gene. DNA for the CDR3: TGCAGCGTAGGGACAGGAAGGGGGACTGAAGCTTTCTTT. Residues: CSVGTGRGTEAFF.

V gene TRBV6-5 combines with J gene TRBJ1-1; 7 nucleotides match TRBD1. The CDR3 is 13 amino acids. Germline values: CDR1 MNHEY, CDR2 SVGAGI. The V segment lost 6 bases and the J segment 8 bases; nucleotides outside the gene matches: 9. DNA of the CDR3: TGTGCCAGCAGCCGATTACAGGGGCTGGAAGCTTTCTTT. Its protein is CASSRLQGLEAFF.

J is TRBJ1-2 and V is TRBV19; tentative D call: TRBD1 (6 bases). The length of the CDR3 is 14 residues. The V end lost 9 bases, the J end lost 3 bases, and 17 bases lay between the germline ends. Per the germline V gene, CDR1 is LNHDA and CDR2 is SQIVND (reference sequence). The CDR3 here is CASGTGTRDYGYTF. The CDR3 DNA reads TGTGCCAGCGGTACAGGGACGAGGGACTATGGCTACACCTTC. The variable domain in full, completed from reference TRBV19 and TRBJ1-2, reads DGGITQSPKYLFRKEGQNVTLSCEQNLNHDAMYWYRQDPGQGLRLIYYSQIVNDFQKGDIAEGYSVSREKKESFPLTVTSAQKNPTAFYLCASGTGTRDYGYTFGSGTRLTVV.

The chain has TRBV9 and TRBJ2-3; 7 positions agree with TRBD1. From germline, CDR1 is SGDLS and CDR2 YYNGEE. Trimming took 4 bases from V and 6 from J; bases not matched to a gene: 14. This CDR3 has 16 amino acids. DNA for the CDR3: TGTGCCAGCAGCCCTGGGACAGTAATCCCTTTTGATACGCAGTATTTT. Encoded protein: CASSPGTVIPFDTQYF.

This clone was observed once. As DNA, the CDR3 is TGTGCCAGCAGTGGGGACAGGGGCGCCTACGAGCAGTACTTC. Translating gives CASSGDRGAYEQYF. V usage is TRBV2 and J usage is TRBJ2-7, with 10 bases aligning to TRBD1. Germline CDR1 is SNHLY and CDR2 is FYNNEI. CDR3 length equals 14 residues. V was clipped by 4 bases and J by 2 bases; unmatched bases: 2.

The sample holds a few counts of this clone. The chain couples TRBV27 to TRBJ1-5; the match to TRBD1 covers 7 bases. Germline V gene sequence: CDR1 MNHEY, CDR2 SMNVEV (reference sequence). The CDR3 extends over 16 amino acids. The J segment lost 0 bases and the V segment lost 5 bases, leaving 7 bases of the junction unmatched. CDR3 sequence (DNA): TGTGCCAGCAGTAAGCTGGGACAGTCTAGCAATCAGCCCCAGCATTTT. Protein product: CASSKLGQSSNQPQHF.

The chain couples TRBV12-5 to TRBJ1-6; TRBD1 matches at 10 bases. Trimming cost V 4 bases and J 8 bases; bases outside gene matches: 2. The germline V gene encodes CDR1 LGHNT and CDR2 FRNRAP. CDR3 length equals 14 residues. The CDR3 nucleotides are TGTGCTAGTGGTTCCGGGACAGGGGATTCACCCCTCCACTTT. It codes for CASGSGTGDSPLHF.